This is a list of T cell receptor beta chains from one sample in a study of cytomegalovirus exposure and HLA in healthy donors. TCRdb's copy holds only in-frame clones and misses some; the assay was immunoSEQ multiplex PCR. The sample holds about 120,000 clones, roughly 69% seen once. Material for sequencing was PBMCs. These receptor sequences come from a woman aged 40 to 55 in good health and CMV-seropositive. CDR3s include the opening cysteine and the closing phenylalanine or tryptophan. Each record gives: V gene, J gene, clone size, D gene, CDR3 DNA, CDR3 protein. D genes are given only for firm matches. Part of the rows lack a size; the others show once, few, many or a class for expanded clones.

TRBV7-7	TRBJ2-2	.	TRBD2	TGTGCCAGCAGCCGACTAGCGGGGGAAACCGGGGAGCTGTTTTTT	CASSRLAGETGELFF
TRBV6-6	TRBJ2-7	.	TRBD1	TGTGCCAGCAGCGACAGGGCAAGCGAGCAGTACTTC	CASSDRASEQYF
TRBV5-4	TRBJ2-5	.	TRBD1	TGTGCCAGCAGCTTGTCGACAGGGAAGGAGGTGACCCAGTACTTC	CASSLSTGKEVTQYF
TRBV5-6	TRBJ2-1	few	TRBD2	TGTGCCAGCAGCTTCGGACTAGCGGGGGGAGGGTACAATGAGCAGTTCTTC	CASSFGLAGGGYNEQFF
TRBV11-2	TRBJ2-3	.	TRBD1	TGTGCCAGCAGCCCCAGAGGGGGACAGGGGGCTTATACGCAGTATTTT	CASSPRGGQGAYTQYF
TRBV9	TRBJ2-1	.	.	TGTGCCAGCAGCGTCCAGTTTGGAGGCAATGAGCAGTTCTTC	CASSVQFGGNEQFF
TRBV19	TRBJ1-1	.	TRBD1	TGTGCCAGTAGGCGGACAGGGATCACTGAAGCTTTCTTT	CASRRTGITEAFF
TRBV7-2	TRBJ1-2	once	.	TGTGCCAGCAGCTCGACCCTAGCTAACTATGGCTACACCTTC	CASSSTLANYGYTF
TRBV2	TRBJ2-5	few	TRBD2	TGTGCCAGCAGTGAAATCCCCCTAGCGGGGGGGCAAGAGACCCAGTACTTC	CASSEIPLAGGQETQYF
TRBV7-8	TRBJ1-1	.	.	TGTGCCAGCAGCTTAGTGTGGGGGGACACTGAAGCTTTCTTT	CASSLVWGDTEAFF
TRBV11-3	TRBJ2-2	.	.	TGTGCCAGCAGCCCGGGGTCTAAGAACACCGGGGAGCTGTTTTTT	CASSPGSKNTGELFF
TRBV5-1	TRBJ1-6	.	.	TGCGCCAGCAGCTTACAAGGGGGAGATTCACCCCTCCACTTT	CASSLQGGDSPLHF
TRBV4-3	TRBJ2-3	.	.	TGCGCCAGCAGCCAAGATGGTCTCCATGGGGGAGGTGATACGCAGTATTTT	CASSQDGLHGGGDTQYF
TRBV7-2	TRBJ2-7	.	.	TGTGCCAGCAGCTTAAAGATCGGGTACGAGCAGTACTTC	CASSLKIGYEQYF
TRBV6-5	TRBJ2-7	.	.	TGTGCCAGCAGCCGCGACAGGTATCTTTACGAGCAGTACTTC	CASSRDRYLYEQYF
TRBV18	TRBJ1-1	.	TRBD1	TGTGCCAGCTCACCGGGACAGGACACTGAAGCTTTCTTT	CASSPGQDTEAFF
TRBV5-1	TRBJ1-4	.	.	TGCGCCAGCAGCTTACAGGGAGCTAATGAAAAACTGTTTTTT	CASSLQGANEKLFF
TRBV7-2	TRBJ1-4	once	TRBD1	TGTGCCAGCAGCACTCGACAGGGGGCGAATGAAAAACTGTTTTTT	CASSTRQGANEKLFF
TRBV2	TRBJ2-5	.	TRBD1	TGTGCCAGCAACGGCAGGGGGGAGACCCAGTACTTC	CASNGRGETQYF
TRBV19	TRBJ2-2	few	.	TGTGCCTCAACACGAGGATACCGTAACACCGGGGAGCTGTTTTTT	CASTRGYRNTGELFF
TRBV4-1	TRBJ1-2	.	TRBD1	TGCGCCAGCAGCCAAGACGACAGGGCAAACTATGGCTACACCTTC	CASSQDDRANYGYTF
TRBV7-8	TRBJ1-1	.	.	TGTGCCAGCAGCTCTAAAGGGGGGGGTACTGAAGCTTTCTTT	CASSSKGGGTEAFF
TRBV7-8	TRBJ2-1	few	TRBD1	TGTGCCAGCAGCAGAAGCGGACAGGGGTTGAATGAGCAGTTCTTC	CASSRSGQGLNEQFF
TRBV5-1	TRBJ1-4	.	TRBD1	TGCGCCAGCAGCCAGCACAGGGGGGTTAATGAAAAACTGTTTTTT	CASSQHRGVNEKLFF
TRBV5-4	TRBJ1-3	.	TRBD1	TGTGCCAGCAGCTCCCGGACAGGCAGGGAAGGAAACACCATATATTTT	CASSSRTGREGNTIYF
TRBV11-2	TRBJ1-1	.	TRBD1	TGTGCCAGCAGCCGCCGGGACAGAGACTTTCTGAACACTGAAGCTTTCTTT	CASSRRDRDFLNTEAFF
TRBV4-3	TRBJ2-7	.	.	TGCGCCAGCAGCCAAGATTATGGTATGAGGGAGCAGTACTTC	CASSQDYGMREQYF
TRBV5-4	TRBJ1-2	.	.	TGTGCCAGCAGCACCACCCTAACAGGGTTGGGTGGCTACACCTTC	CASSTTLTGLGGYTF
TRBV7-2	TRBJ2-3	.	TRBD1	TGTGCCAGCAGCCTCGACAGGGGGCAAGATACGCAGTATTTT	CASSLDRGQDTQYF
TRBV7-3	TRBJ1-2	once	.	TGTGCCAGCAGCACAGGGTTCTTTGGCTACACCTTC	CASSTGFFGYTF
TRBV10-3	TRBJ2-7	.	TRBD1	TGTGCCATCAGTGAGGGGACAGGCAGCTACGAGCAGTACTTC	CAISEGTGSYEQYF
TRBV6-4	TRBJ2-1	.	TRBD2	TGTGCCAGCAGTCCCGGGGGGGCCGTAAATGAGCAGTTCTTC	CASSPGGAVNEQFF
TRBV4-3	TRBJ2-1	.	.	TGCGCCAGCAGCCAAGTCGACCAGGGGAGGGATGAGCAGTTCTTC	CASSQVDQGRDEQFF
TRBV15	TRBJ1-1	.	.	TGTGCCACCCGGGGTTACACTGAAGCTTTCTTT	CATRGYTEAFF
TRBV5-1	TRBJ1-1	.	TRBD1	TGCGCCAGCAGCTTGTCCAGACAGGGCACTGAAGCTTTCTTT	CASSLSRQGTEAFF
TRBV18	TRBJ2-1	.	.	TGTGCCAGCTCACCGGGACAACAGACCTACAATGAGCAGTTCTTC	CASSPGQQTYNEQFF
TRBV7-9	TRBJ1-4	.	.	TGTGCCAGCAGCGGACAGAATAATGAAAAACTGTTTTTT	CASSGQNNEKLFF
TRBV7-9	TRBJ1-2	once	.	TGTGCCAGCAGCTTCAAGGGATTACCGGGACACCTCCATGGCTACACCTTC	CASSFKGLPGHLHGYTF
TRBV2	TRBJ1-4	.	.	TGTGCCAGCAGTGTGCTGCGAGCAACTAATGAAAAACTGTTTTTT	CASSVLRATNEKLFF
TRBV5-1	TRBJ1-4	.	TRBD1	TGCGCCAGCAGCTCCCCGGACAGGGGGAAACTGTTTTTT	CASSSPDRGKLFF
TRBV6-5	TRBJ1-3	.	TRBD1	TGTGCCAGCAGTGGCGGGACAGGGGGAAACACCATATATTTT	CASSGGTGGNTIYF
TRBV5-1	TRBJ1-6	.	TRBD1	TGCGCCAGCAGCGACAAAGGGACAGGCAACTCACCCCTCCACTTT	CASSDKGTGNSPLHF
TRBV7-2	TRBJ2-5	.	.	TGTGCCAGCAGCTGGGACGGAGGGGAGACCCAGTACTTC	CASSWDGGETQYF
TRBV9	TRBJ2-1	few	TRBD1	TGTGCCAGCAGCGTGGGACAGTCCTACAATGAGCAGTTCTTC	CASSVGQSYNEQFF
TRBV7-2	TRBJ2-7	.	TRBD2	TGTGCCAGCAGCTTTGCACTAGCGGTTGAGCAGTACTTC	CASSFALAVEQYF
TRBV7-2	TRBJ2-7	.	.	TGTGCCAGCAGCTTCAACTCCTACGAGCAGTACTTC	CASSFNSYEQYF
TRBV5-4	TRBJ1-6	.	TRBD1	TGTGCCAGCAGCTACAGGGGAGAAAATTCACCCCTCCACTTT	CASSYRGENSPLHF